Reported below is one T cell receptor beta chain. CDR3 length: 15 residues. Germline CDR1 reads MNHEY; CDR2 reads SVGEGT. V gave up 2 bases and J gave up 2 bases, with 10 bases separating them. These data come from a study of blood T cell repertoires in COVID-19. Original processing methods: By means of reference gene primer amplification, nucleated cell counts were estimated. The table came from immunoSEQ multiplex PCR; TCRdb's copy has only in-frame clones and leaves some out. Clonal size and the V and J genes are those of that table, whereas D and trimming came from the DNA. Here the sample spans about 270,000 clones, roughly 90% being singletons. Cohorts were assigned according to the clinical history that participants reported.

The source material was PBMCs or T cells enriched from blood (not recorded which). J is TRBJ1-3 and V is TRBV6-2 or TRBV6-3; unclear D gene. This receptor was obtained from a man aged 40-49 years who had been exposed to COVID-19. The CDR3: CASSYPASPGNTIYF. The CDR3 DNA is TGTGCCAGCAGTTACCCCGCGTCTCCTGGAAACACCATATATTTT.